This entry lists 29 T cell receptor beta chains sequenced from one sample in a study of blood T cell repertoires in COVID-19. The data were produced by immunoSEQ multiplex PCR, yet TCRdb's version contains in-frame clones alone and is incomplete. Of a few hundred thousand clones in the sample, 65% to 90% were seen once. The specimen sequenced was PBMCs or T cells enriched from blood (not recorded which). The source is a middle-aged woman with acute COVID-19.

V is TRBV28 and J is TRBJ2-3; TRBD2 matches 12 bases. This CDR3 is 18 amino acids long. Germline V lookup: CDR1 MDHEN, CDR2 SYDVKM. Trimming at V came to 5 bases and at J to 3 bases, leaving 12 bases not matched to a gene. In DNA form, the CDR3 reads TGTGCCAGCAGTACCCTTCCGACTAGCGGGAGCAAGACAGATACGCAGTATTTT. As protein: CASSTLPTSGSKTDTQYF.

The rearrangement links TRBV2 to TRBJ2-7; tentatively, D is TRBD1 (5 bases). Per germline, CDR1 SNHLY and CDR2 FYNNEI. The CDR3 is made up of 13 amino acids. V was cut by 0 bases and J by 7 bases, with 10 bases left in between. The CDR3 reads CASSEAGQREQYF. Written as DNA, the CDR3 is TGTGCCAGCAGTGAAGCGGGGCAACGTGAGCAGTACTTC. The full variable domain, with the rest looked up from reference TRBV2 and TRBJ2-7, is EPEVTQTPSHQVTQMGQEVILRCVPISNHLYFYWYRQILGQKVEFLVSFYNNEISEKSEIFDDQFSVERPDGSNFTLKIRSTKLEDSAMYFCASSEAGQREQYFGPGTRLTVT.

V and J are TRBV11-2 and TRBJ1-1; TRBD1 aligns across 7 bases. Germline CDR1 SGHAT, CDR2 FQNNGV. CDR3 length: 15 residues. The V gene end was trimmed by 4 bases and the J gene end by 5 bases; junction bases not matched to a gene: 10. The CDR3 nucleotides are TGTGCCAGCAGCTCACCAGGGGGGACTTGGACTGAAGCTTTCTTT. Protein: CASSSPGGTWTEAFF.

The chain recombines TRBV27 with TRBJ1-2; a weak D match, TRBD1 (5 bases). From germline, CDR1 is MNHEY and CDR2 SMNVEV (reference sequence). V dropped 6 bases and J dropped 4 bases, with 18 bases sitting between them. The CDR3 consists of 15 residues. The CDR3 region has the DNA TGTGCCAGCAGCCACCAAGACCAAGGGGCCTATGGCTACACCTTC. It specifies CASSHQDQGAYGYTF.

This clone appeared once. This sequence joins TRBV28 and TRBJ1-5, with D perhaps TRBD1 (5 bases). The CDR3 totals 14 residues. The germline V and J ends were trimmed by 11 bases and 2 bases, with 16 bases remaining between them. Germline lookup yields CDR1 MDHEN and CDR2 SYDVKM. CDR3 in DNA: TGTGCCGGAGGGCAGGGTTGGGGCAATCAGCCCCAGCATTTT. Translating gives CAGGQGWGNQPQHF.

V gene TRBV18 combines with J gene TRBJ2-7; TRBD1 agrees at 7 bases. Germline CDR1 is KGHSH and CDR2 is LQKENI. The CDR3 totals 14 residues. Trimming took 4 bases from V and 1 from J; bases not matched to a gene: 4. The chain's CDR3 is CASSHDRASYEQYF. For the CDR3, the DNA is TGTGCCAGCTCACATGACAGGGCGTCCTACGAGCAGTACTTC. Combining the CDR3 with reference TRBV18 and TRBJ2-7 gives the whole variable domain NAGVMQNPRHLVRRRGQEARLRCSPMKGHSHVYWYRQLPEEGLKFMVYLQKENIIDESGMPKERFSAEFPKEGPSILRIQQVVRGDSAAYFCASSHDRASYEQYFGPGTRLTVT.

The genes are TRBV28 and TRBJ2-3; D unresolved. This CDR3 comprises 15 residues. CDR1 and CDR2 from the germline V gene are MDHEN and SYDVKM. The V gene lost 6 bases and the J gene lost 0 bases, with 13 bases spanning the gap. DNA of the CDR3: TGTGCCAGCAGCCCCCAGATGGTTAGCACAGATACGCAGTATTTT. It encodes CASSPQMVSTDTQYF.

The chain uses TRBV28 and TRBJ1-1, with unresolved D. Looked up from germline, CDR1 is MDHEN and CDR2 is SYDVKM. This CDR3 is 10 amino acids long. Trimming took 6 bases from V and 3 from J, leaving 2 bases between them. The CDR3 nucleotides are TGTGCCAGCAGCTACACTGAAGCTTTCTTT. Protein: CASSYTEAFF.

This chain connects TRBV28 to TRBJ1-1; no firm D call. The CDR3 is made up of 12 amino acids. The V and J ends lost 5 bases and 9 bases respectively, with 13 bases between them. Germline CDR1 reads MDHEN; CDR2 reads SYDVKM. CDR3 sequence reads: CASSVSRRKAFF. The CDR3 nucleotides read TGTGCCAGCAGTGTCTCCCGGAGGAAAGCTTTCTTT. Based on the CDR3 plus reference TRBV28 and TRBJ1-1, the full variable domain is DVKVTQSSRYLVKRTGEKVFLECVQDMDHENMFWYRQDPGLGLRLIYFSYDVKMKEKGDIPEGYSVSREKKERFSLILESASTNQTSMYLCASSVSRRKAFFGQGTRLTVV.

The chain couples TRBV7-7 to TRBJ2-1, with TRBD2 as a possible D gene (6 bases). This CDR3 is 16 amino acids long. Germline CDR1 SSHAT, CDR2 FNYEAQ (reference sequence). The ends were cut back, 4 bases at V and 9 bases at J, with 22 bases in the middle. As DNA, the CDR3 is TGTGCCAGCAGCTCGACAGCGTCGGGAGCGTCAAGTGAGCAGTTCTTC. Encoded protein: CASSSTASGASSEQFF.

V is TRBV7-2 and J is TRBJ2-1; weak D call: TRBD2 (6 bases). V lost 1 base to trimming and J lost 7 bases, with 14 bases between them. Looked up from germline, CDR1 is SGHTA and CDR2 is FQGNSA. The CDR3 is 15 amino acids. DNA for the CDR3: TGTGCCAGCAGCTTAGTAGGGGAGGTTCGGAATGAGCAGTTCTTC. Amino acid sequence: CASSLVGEVRNEQFF.

The CDR3 coding sequence is TGTGCCAGTAGCGTACTGGTGAACACTGAAGCTTTCTTT. Its protein product is CASSVLVNTEAFF. The chain employs TRBV19 and TRBJ1-1; D ambiguous. This CDR3 contains 13 residues. The V end was cut by 6 bases, the J end by 0 bases, with 8 bases between. Germline V gene sequence: CDR1 LNHDA, CDR2 SQIVND (reference sequence).

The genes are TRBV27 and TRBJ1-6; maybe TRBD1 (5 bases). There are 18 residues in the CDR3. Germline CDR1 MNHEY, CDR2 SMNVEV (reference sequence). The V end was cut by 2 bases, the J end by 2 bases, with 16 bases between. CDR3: CASSLKGPWSTYNSPLHF. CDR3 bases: TGTGCCAGCAGTTTAAAGGGGCCCTGGTCGACCTATAATTCACCCCTCCACTTT.

CDR3 amino acids: CASSSPGTGLGSPLHF. CDR3 nucleotide sequence: TGTGCCAGCAGCTCCCCTGGGACAGGGTTAGGATCACCCCTCCACTTT. The chain uses TRBV28 and TRBJ1-6, with TRBD1 matching over 9 bases. The CDR3 consists of 16 residues. Per germline, CDR1 MDHEN and CDR2 SYDVKM. Unmatched junction bases numbered 13, after V lost 6 bases and J lost 10 bases.

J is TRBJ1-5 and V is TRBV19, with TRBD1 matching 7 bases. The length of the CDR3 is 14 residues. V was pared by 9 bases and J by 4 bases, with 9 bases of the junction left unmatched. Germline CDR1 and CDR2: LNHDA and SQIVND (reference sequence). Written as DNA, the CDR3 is TGTGCCAGCGGGAGGGGGCAGGAAAATCAGCCCCAGCATTTT. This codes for CASGRGQENQPQHF.

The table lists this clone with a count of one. The CDR3: CATGEAGELFF. CDR3 in DNA: TGTGCCACAGGGGAAGCCGGGGAGCTGTTTTTT. The chain has TRBV19 and TRBJ2-2, with D possibly TRBD1 on 6 matching bases. CDR1 and CDR2 (germline): LNHDA, SQIVND (reference sequence). V was clipped by 10 bases and J by 6 bases, with 9 bases between them. CDR3 length: 11 residues. The whole variable domain, remainder taken from reference TRBV19 and TRBJ2-2, is DGGITQSPKYLFRKEGQNVTLSCEQNLNHDAMYWYRQDPGQGLRLIYYSQIVNDFQKGDIAEGYSVSREKKESFPLTVTSAQKNPTAFYLCATGEAGELFFGEGSRLTVL.

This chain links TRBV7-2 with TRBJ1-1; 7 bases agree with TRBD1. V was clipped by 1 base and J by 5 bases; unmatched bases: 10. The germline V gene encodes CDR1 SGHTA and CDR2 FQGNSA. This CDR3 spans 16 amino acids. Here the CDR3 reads CASSLGGGAFRTEAFF. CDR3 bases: TGTGCCAGCAGCTTAGGAGGGGGCGCTTTTCGGACTGAAGCTTTCTTT.

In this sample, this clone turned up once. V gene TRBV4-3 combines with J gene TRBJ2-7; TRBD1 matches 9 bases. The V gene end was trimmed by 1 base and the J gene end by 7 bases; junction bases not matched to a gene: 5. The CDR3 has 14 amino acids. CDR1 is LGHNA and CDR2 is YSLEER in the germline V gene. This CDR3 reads CASSQGQGVGEQYF. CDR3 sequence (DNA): TGCGCCAGCAGCCAAGGACAGGGGGTGGGGGAGCAGTACTTC.

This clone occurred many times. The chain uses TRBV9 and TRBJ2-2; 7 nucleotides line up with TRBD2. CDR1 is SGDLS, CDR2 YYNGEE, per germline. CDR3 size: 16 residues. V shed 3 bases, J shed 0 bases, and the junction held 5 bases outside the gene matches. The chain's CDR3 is CASSAVAGANTGELFF. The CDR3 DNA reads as TGTGCCAGCAGCGCGGTAGCGGGCGCGAACACCGGGGAGCTGTTTTTT. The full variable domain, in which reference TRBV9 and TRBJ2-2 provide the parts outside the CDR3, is DSGVTQTPKHLITATGQRVTLRCSPRSGDLSVYWYQQSLDQGLQFLIQYYNGEERAKGNILERFSAQQFPDLHSELNLSSLELGDSALYFCASSAVAGANTGELFFGEGSRLTVL.

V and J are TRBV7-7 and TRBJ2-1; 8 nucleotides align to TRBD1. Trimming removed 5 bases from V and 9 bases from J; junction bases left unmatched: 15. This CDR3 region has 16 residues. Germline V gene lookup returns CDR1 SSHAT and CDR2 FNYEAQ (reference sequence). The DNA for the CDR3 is TGTGCCAGCAGCCCGAGGCAGGCCCAGGGGGCAGGTGAGCAGTTCTTC. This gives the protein CASSPRQAQGAGEQFF. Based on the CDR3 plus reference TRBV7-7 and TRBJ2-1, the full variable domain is GAGVSQSPRYKVTKRGQDVTLRCDPISSHATLYWYQQALGQGPEFLTYFNYEAQPDKSGLPSDRFSAERPEGSISTLTIQRTEQRDSAMYRCASSPRQAQGAGEQFFGPGTRLTVL.

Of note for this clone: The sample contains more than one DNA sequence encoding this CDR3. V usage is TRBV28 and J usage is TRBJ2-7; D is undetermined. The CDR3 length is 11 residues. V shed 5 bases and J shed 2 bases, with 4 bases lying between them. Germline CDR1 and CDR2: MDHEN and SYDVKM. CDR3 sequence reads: CASSRTYEQYF. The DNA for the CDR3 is TGTGCCAGCAGTCGTACCTACGAGCAGTACTTC.

CDR3 in amino acids: CASSQRAGPIGQETQYF. Here the CDR3 DNA reads TGTGCCAGCAGCCAAAGAGCGGGACCCATCGGCCAAGAGACCCAGTACTTC. The rearrangement links TRBV14 to TRBJ2-5; the match to TRBD2 covers 7 bases. This CDR3 region has 17 residues. V shed 2 bases and J 1 base; nucleotides not matched to a gene: 10. Germline V gene data show CDR1 as SGHDN and CDR2 as FVKESK.

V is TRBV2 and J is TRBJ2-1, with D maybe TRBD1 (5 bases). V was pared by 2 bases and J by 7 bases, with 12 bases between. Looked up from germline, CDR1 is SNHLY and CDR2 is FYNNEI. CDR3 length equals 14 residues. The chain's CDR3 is CASSESAGSNEQFF. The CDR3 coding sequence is TGTGCCAGCAGTGAATCGGCAGGGTCGAATGAGCAGTTCTTC.

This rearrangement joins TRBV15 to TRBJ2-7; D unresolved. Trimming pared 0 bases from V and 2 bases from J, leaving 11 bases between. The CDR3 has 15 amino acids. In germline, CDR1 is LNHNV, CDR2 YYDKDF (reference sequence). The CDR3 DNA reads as TGTGCCACCAGCAGAGATCTCAAGCGTACCTACGAGCAGTACTTC. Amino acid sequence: CATSRDLKRTYEQYF. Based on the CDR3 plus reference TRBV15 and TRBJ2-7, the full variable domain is DAMVIQNPRYQVTQFGKPVTLSCSQTLNHNVMYWYQQKSSQAPKLLFHYYDKDFNNEADTPDNFQSRRPNTSFCFLDIRSPGLGDTAMYLCATSRDLKRTYEQYFGPGTRLTVT.

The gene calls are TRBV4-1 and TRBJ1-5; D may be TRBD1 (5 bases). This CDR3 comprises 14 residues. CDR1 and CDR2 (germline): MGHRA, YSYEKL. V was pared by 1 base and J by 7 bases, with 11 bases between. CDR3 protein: CASSQVTQGQPQHF. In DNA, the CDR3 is TGCGCCAGCAGCCAAGTAACTCAGGGACAGCCCCAGCATTTT.

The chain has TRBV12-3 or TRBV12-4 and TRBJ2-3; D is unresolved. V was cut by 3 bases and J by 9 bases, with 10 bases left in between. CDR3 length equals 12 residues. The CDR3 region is CASSLVAGTQYF. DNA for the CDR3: TGTGCCAGCAGTTTGGTAGCCGGGACGCAGTATTTT.

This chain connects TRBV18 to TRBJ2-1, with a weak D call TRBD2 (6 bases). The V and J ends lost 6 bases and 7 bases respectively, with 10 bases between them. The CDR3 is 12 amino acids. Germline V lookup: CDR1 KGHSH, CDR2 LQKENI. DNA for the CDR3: TGTGCCAGCTCGCGGGACGGAAATGAGCAGTTCTTC. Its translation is CASSRDGNEQFF.

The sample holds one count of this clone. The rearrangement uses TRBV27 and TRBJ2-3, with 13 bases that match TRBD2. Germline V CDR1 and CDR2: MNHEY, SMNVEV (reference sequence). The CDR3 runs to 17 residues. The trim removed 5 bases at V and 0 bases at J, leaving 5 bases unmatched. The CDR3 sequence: CASSPGTSGISTDTQYF. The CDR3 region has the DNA TGTGCCAGCAGTCCCGGGACTAGCGGGATTAGCACAGATACGCAGTATTTT.

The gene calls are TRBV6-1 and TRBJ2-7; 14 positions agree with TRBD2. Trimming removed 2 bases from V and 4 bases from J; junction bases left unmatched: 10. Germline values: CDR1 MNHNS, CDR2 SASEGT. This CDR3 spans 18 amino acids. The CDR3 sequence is CASSEFFGTSGREYEQYF. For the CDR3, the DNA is TGTGCCAGCAGTGAATTTTTTGGGACTAGCGGGAGAGAGTACGAGCAGTACTTC.